This is a list of T cell receptor beta chains from one sample in a study of blood T cell repertoires in COVID-19. The repertoire was sequenced with immunoSEQ multiplex PCR; TCRdb's copy has only in-frame clones and lacks some. The repertoire consists of 250,000 to 350,000 clones, with 90% occurring once and the leading ten covering around 1.7%. Sequenced material: PBMCs or T cells enriched from blood (not recorded which). The origin of the receptors is a woman between 18 and 30 years old with acute COVID-19. CDR3s include the opening cysteine and the closing phenylalanine or tryptophan. D genes are given only for firm matches.

TRBJ1-5 | TRBV10-2 | TRBD1 | CASHRDRVNQPQHF | TGCGCCAGCCACCGGGACAGAGTAAATCAGCCCCAGCATTTT
TRBJ2-1 | TRBV14 | TRBD2 | CASNIAGKDEQFF | TGTGCCAGCAATATAGCGGGAAAGGATGAGCAGTTCTTC
TRBJ1-2 | TRBV6-1 | TRBD1 | CASSDLRGAHGYTF | TGTGCCAGCAGTGACCTCAGGGGGGCTCATGGCTACACCTTC
TRBJ2-1 | TRBV7-9 | - | CASSPAEGMRGWNEQFF | TGTGCCAGCAGCCCCGCCGAGGGTATGCGGGGTTGGAATGAGCAGTTCTTC
TRBJ2-7 | TRBV4-2 | TRBD2 | CASSQEWPSGATTYEQYF | TGTGCCAGCAGCCAAGAGTGGCCTAGCGGGGCGACCACCTACGAGCAGTACTTC
TRBJ1-2 | TRBV7-9 | - | CASSLILTVEGGYTF | TGTGCCAGCAGCTTGATTCTGACAGTCGAAGGCGGCTACACCTTC
TRBJ1-4 | TRBV5-6 | - | CASSLQGEKLFF | TGTGCCAGCAGCTTGCAGGGGGAAAAACTGTTTTTT
TRBJ1-6 | TRBV19 | - | CASKAPTAINSPLHF | TGTGCCAGTAAGGCCCCGACAGCGATCAATTCACCCCTCCACTTT
TRBJ1-2 | TRBV4-1 | - | CASSPPAGYGYTF | TGCGCCAGCAGCCCCCCGGCGGGTTATGGCTACACCTTC
TRBJ2-1 | TRBV11-2 | TRBD1 | CASSNRDRSLFFNEQFF | TGTGCCAGCAGCAACCGGGACAGGTCTCTCTTCTTCAATGAGCAGTTCTTC
TRBJ2-1 | TRBV28 | - | CASSGEGRSYNEQFF | TGTGCCAGCTCAGGCGAAGGCCGCTCCTACAATGAGCAGTTCTTC
TRBJ2-7 | TRBV28 | TRBD2 | CASTESGSMNGLAPSEQYF | TGTGCCAGCACGGAAAGCGGATCGATGAACGGACTAGCACCTTCCGAGCAGTACTTC
TRBJ1-5 | TRBV5-6 | - | CASSLGRDQPQHF | TGTGCCAGCAGCTTGGGCCGAGATCAGCCCCAGCATTTT